These T cell receptor beta chains were read from a single sample in a study of T cell responses to AZD1222 COVID-19 vaccine. This table comes from immunoSEQ multiplex PCR, and its TCRdb copy is limited to in-frame clones, with some not included. The data hold about 120,000 clones, with roughly 93% observed a single time. This material consisted of peripheral blood, taken 28 days after the second AZD1222 dose. These receptors came from an adult who received the AZD1222 COVID-19 vaccine. CDR3s include the opening cysteine and the closing phenylalanine or tryptophan. D genes are given only for firm matches. Clone size is not always given. Where it is, it says once, few, many or a class for expanded clones.

V: TRBV27; D: .; size: .; J: TRBJ2-7; CDR3: CASRMVGQGALEQYF; DNA: TGTGCCAGCAGAATGGTGGGGCAGGGAGCCCTAGAGCAGTACTTC
V: TRBV30; D: .; size: .; J: TRBJ2-3; CDR3: CAWSVLGGTDTQYF; DNA: TGTGCCTGGAGTGTACTGGGGGGCACAGATACGCAGTATTTT
V: TRBV9; D: TRBD2; size: .; J: TRBJ2-1; CDR3: CASSELAGEAFYNEQFF; DNA: TGTGCCAGCAGCGAATTAGCGGGAGAGGCTTTCTACAATGAGCAGTTCTTC
V: TRBV28; D: .; size: once; J: TRBJ1-6; CDR3: CASSSYDVSGVFNSPLHF; DNA: TGTGCCAGCAGTTCCTATGACGTGTCGGGGGTGTTTAATTCACCCCTCCACTTT
V: TRBV28; D: .; size: .; J: TRBJ1-4; CDR3: CASSLFRTEKLFF; DNA: TGTGCCAGCAGTTTATTCCGGACGGAAAAACTGTTTTTT
V: TRBV9; D: .; size: .; J: TRBJ1-5; CDR3: CASSVGGTVIQPQHF; DNA: TGTGCCAGCAGCGTAGGGGGAACGGTCATTCAGCCCCAGCATTTT
V: TRBV27; D: TRBD1; size: .; J: TRBJ1-4; CDR3: CASSNPSGTDNEKLFF; DNA: TGTGCCAGCAGCAATCCCTCCGGGACAGATAATGAAAAACTGTTTTTT
V: TRBV12-2; D: .; size: few; J: TRBJ2-2; CDR3: CASRLGLAGNTGELFF; DNA: TGTGCAAGTCGTCTCGGACTAGCGGGGAACACCGGGGAGCTGTTTTTT
V: TRBV29-1; D: TRBD2; size: .; J: TRBJ2-7; CDR3: CSVASGAYEQYF; DNA: TGCAGCGTTGCTAGCGGAGCGTACGAGCAGTACTTC
V: TRBV7-9; D: .; size: .; J: TRBJ2-5; CDR3: CASSALRWMETQYF; DNA: TGTGCCAGCAGCGCACTAAGGTGGATGGAGACCCAGTACTTC
V: TRBV7-2; D: TRBD2; size: .; J: TRBJ2-1; CDR3: CASSTRTGGYNEQFF; DNA: TGTGCCAGCAGCACCCGGACCGGGGGGTACAATGAGCAGTTCTTC
V: TRBV3-1/TRBV3-2; D: .; size: .; J: TRBJ2-2; CDR3: CASWSSNGELFF; DNA: TGTGCCAGCTGGAGTTCTAACGGGGAGCTGTTTTTT
V: TRBV3-1/TRBV3-2; D: .; size: .; J: TRBJ1-1; CDR3: CASSQGGEESWAFF; DNA: TGTGCCAGCAGCCAAGGAGGGGAGGAGAGTTGGGCTTTCTTT
V: TRBV3-1/TRBV3-2; D: TRBD1; size: .; J: TRBJ1-5; CDR3: CASSPRDSLNQPQHF; DNA: TGTGCCAGCAGCCCGCGGGACAGCCTCAATCAGCCCCAGCATTTT
V: TRBV7-2; D: .; size: .; J: TRBJ2-3; CDR3: CASSFRALSTDTQYF; DNA: TGTGCCAGCAGCTTCCGGGCCCTTAGCACAGATACGCAGTATTTT
V: TRBV18; D: .; size: .; J: TRBJ2-7; CDR3: CASSPPSGSGFEQYF; DNA: TGTGCCAGCTCACCACCGAGTGGGTCTGGGTTCGAGCAGTACTTC
V: TRBV7-3; D: .; size: few; J: TRBJ2-1; CDR3: CASSLYSTPTNEQFF; DNA: TGTGCCAGCAGCTTATATTCGACACCTACCAATGAGCAGTTCTTC
V: TRBV20-1; D: .; size: .; J: TRBJ2-5; CDR3: CSASGGYGGGLQETQYF; DNA: TGCAGTGCTAGTGGGGGTTATGGCGGAGGTCTCCAAGAGACCCAGTACTTC
V: TRBV7-9; D: .; size: once; J: TRBJ1-2; CDR3: CASSLVGKSGYTF; DNA: TGTGCCAGCAGCTTAGTAGGGAAGAGCGGCTACACCTTC
V: TRBV7-9; D: TRBD1; size: .; J: TRBJ1-2; CDR3: CASSPREGAWVQNYGYTF; DNA: TGTGCCAGCAGTCCACGGGAGGGGGCTTGGGTCCAGAACTATGGCTACACCTTC
V: TRBV15; D: .; size: .; J: TRBJ2-1; CDR3: CATSSEGYAGAAAEQFF; DNA: TGTGCCACCAGCTCAGAGGGTTACGCAGGGGCTGCCGCGGAGCAGTTCTTC
V: TRBV28; D: .; size: .; J: TRBJ1-2; CDR3: CASSFSPQNYGYTF; DNA: TGTGCCAGCAGTTTTAGTCCTCAAAACTATGGCTACACCTTC
V: TRBV30; D: .; size: .; J: TRBJ1-2; CDR3: CAWSGQIQQRNYGYTF; DNA: TGTGCCTGGAGTGGACAGATCCAACAGAGAAACTATGGCTACACCTTC
V: TRBV27; D: .; size: .; J: TRBJ1-2; CDR3: CASTPRGEGVQGYTF; DNA: TGTGCCAGCACCCCGAGGGGGGAGGGTGTCCAGGGCTACACCTTC